The rows below give T cell receptor beta chains drawn from one sample of a study of regulatory T cells in long-lasting Graves disease. TCRdb called the multiplex PCR reads again in MiXCR, with one record for every CDR3 protein. The sample gives fewer than 450,000 distinct CDR3 sequences, about 25% of which show up once; approximately 25% is in the top ten. Source: peripheral blood mononuclear cells (PBMCs), taken when the disease was refractory, from a patient treated with antithyroid drugs. The receptor set was obtained from a female donor with Graves disease. Each CDR3 is given with its conserved first and last residue. The order of the fields is CDR3 DNA, CDR3 protein, V gene, J gene, clone size, D gene. A D gene is named only where the DNA matches it firmly. The size field is filled for only some rows; it gives once, few, many or a size class.

cdr3_nt: TGTGCCAGCAGGGGACAGAATAGCAATCAGCCCCAGCATTTT; cdr3_aa: CASRGQNSNQPQHF; v_call: TRBV2; j_call: TRBJ1-5; clone_size: many; d_call: TRBD1
cdr3_nt: TGTGCCAGTAACCTGACCGGGAAAGATTTCTACGAGCAGTACTTC; cdr3_aa: CASNLTGKDFYEQYF; v_call: TRBV19; j_call: TRBJ2-7; clone_size: NA; d_call: NA
cdr3_nt: TGTGCCAGCAAGACAGGGGTCGAAAAACTGTTTTTT; cdr3_aa: CASKTGVEKLFF; v_call: TRBV28; j_call: TRBJ1-4; clone_size: few; d_call: TRBD1
cdr3_nt: TGCAGTGCTGCCTTAGCGGGAGGGTCCTACGAGCAGTACTTC; cdr3_aa: CSAALAGGSYEQYF; v_call: TRBV20-1; j_call: TRBJ2-7; clone_size: NA; d_call: TRBD2
cdr3_nt: TGTGCCAGCAGTTTCAACGGACAGGGGTACGAAAAACTGTTTTTT; cdr3_aa: CASSFNGQGYEKLFF; v_call: TRBV28; j_call: TRBJ1-4; clone_size: many; d_call: TRBD1
cdr3_nt: TGCGCCAGCAAGGGGGCTCTCATGAACACTGAAGCTTTCTTT; cdr3_aa: CASKGALMNTEAFF; v_call: TRBV5-1; j_call: TRBJ1-1; clone_size: few; d_call: TRBD1
cdr3_nt: TGTGCCAGCAGCTGGGGAGAGGCCTACGAGCAGTACTTC; cdr3_aa: CASSWGEAYEQYF; v_call: TRBV6-1; j_call: TRBJ2-7; clone_size: many; d_call: NA
cdr3_nt: TGTGCCAGCAGTGAAAATGGGCGGGCCGAGCCCCAGCATTTT; cdr3_aa: CASSENGRAEPQHF; v_call: TRBV6-1; j_call: TRBJ1-5; clone_size: few; d_call: NA
cdr3_nt: TGTGCCAGCAGTCTTCCAGCGGGAGGCTACAATGAGCAGTTCTTC; cdr3_aa: CASSLPAGGYNEQFF; v_call: TRBV6-2/TRBV6-3; j_call: TRBJ2-1; clone_size: NA; d_call: TRBD2
cdr3_nt: TGTGCCAGCAGTGACCCGGGGGCGGGAACAGATACGCAGTATTTT; cdr3_aa: CASSDPGAGTDTQYF; v_call: TRBV28; j_call: TRBJ2-3; clone_size: NA; d_call: NA
cdr3_nt: TGTGCCAGCAGCTTAGAAGGGGGCCAGGATCAGTACTTC; cdr3_aa: CASSLEGGQDQYF; v_call: TRBV7-2; j_call: TRBJ2-7; clone_size: NA; d_call: TRBD1
cdr3_nt: TGTGCCATCAGTGATGAGATTGACCCGGGTGGCTATGGCTACACCTTC; cdr3_aa: CAISDEIDPGGYGYTF; v_call: TRBV10-3; j_call: TRBJ1-2; clone_size: NA; d_call: NA
cdr3_nt: TGCGCCAGCAGCCTACCTGGACAGACGAACACCGGGGAGCTGTTTTTT; cdr3_aa: CASSLPGQTNTGELFF; v_call: TRBV5-1; j_call: TRBJ2-2; clone_size: few; d_call: NA
cdr3_nt: TGTGCCAGCAGTCCTTCGCTCTACAATGAGCAGTTCTTC; cdr3_aa: CASSPSLYNEQFF; v_call: TRBV28; j_call: TRBJ2-1; clone_size: NA; d_call: NA
cdr3_nt: TGTGCCAGCAGATCCCCAGGGACAGGGAACACTGAAGCTTTCTTT; cdr3_aa: CASRSPGTGNTEAFF; v_call: TRBV28; j_call: TRBJ1-1; clone_size: many; d_call: TRBD1
cdr3_nt: TGTGCCACCTCGGAAGCGGGGGGAGGCGAGCAGTACTTC; cdr3_aa: CATSEAGGGEQYF; v_call: TRBV10-3; j_call: TRBJ2-7; clone_size: few; d_call: TRBD2
cdr3_nt: TGTGCCTGGAGTCCCAGGGAGGGGCGAACCTCCTACGAGCAGTACTTC; cdr3_aa: CAWSPREGRTSYEQYF; v_call: TRBV30; j_call: TRBJ2-7; clone_size: NA; d_call: TRBD2
cdr3_nt: TGCAGTGCTAGAGATCCGGGACCACACTACGAGCAGTACTTC; cdr3_aa: CSARDPGPHYEQYF; v_call: TRBV20-1; j_call: TRBJ2-7; clone_size: many; d_call: NA
cdr3_nt: TGCGCCAGCAGCTATACCGGGACAGTCTACAATGAGCAGTTCTTC; cdr3_aa: CASSYTGTVYNEQFF; v_call: TRBV5-1; j_call: TRBJ2-1; clone_size: NA; d_call: TRBD1
cdr3_nt: TGTGCCAGTACTTCCCGGGACAGATACGAGCAGTACTTC; cdr3_aa: CASTSRDRYEQYF; v_call: TRBV19; j_call: TRBJ2-7; clone_size: NA; d_call: TRBD1
cdr3_nt: TGCGCCAGCAGCTTGAAGACTAGCGGGACCGAGCAGTACTTC; cdr3_aa: CASSLKTSGTEQYF; v_call: TRBV4-3; j_call: TRBJ2-7; clone_size: NA; d_call: TRBD2
cdr3_nt: TGTGCCAGCAGTTACAAAACAGGACTGAACACTGAAGCTTTCTTT; cdr3_aa: CASSYKTGLNTEAFF; v_call: TRBV6-2/TRBV6-3; j_call: TRBJ1-1; clone_size: many; d_call: NA
cdr3_nt: TGTGCCAGCAGCCCCGGGGCAGGGGCCTCCTACGAGCAGTACTTC; cdr3_aa: CASSPGAGASYEQYF; v_call: TRBV12-3/TRBV12-4; j_call: TRBJ2-7; clone_size: NA; d_call: NA
cdr3_nt: TGCAGTGCTAGAGATCCGGCCCGGGCCTCCTACGAGCAGTACTTC; cdr3_aa: CSARDPARASYEQYF; v_call: TRBV20-1; j_call: TRBJ2-7; clone_size: NA; d_call: NA
cdr3_nt: TGTGCCAGCAGTAGGGGGAGACTAGCGGGAGTTGGGTCCTACAATGAGCAGTTCTTC; cdr3_aa: CASSRGRLAGVGSYNEQFF; v_call: TRBV6-1; j_call: TRBJ2-1; clone_size: NA; d_call: TRBD2
cdr3_nt: TGTGCCAGCAGTCCTAATACGCGTGGCTACACCTTC; cdr3_aa: CASSPNTRGYTF; v_call: TRBV6-1; j_call: TRBJ1-2; clone_size: few; d_call: NA
cdr3_nt: TGTGCCAGCAGCTTAGTCGACAGGGCGCGGGGAGAGACCCAGTACTTC; cdr3_aa: CASSLVDRARGETQYF; v_call: TRBV11-2; j_call: TRBJ2-5; clone_size: NA; d_call: NA
cdr3_nt: TGTGCCAGCAGGGAAAGGGGCCTACCACAAGAAAAACTGTTTTTT; cdr3_aa: CASRERGLPQEKLFF; v_call: TRBV28; j_call: TRBJ1-4; clone_size: many; d_call: NA
cdr3_nt: TGTGCCAGCAGTTTACAGGGGATCCCCTCCTCGGGAGCTTTCTTT; cdr3_aa: CASSLQGIPSSGAFF; v_call: TRBV6-2/TRBV6-3; j_call: TRBJ1-1; clone_size: few; d_call: TRBD1
cdr3_nt: TGCAGTGCTTCCTCGGGGCGGTTCCAAGAGACCCAGTACTTC; cdr3_aa: CSASSGRFQETQYF; v_call: TRBV20-1; j_call: TRBJ2-5; clone_size: many; d_call: NA
cdr3_nt: TGCAGTGCCTGGCGGGGGGATACCTTAGCCAAAAACATTCAGTACTTC; cdr3_aa: CSAWRGDTLAKNIQYF; v_call: TRBV20-1; j_call: TRBJ2-4; clone_size: NA; d_call: TRBD2
cdr3_nt: TGCAGTGGGACAGGAGCCAACTATGGCTACACCTTC; cdr3_aa: CSGTGANYGYTF; v_call: TRBV20-1; j_call: TRBJ1-2; clone_size: many; d_call: TRBD1
cdr3_nt: TGTGCCAGCAGCTTACTCCGGGAACGCGAGCAGTACTTC; cdr3_aa: CASSLLREREQYF; v_call: TRBV7-2; j_call: TRBJ2-7; clone_size: NA; d_call: NA
cdr3_nt: TGTGCCAGCACGAAGGGGACAGGGCCCTACGAGCAGTACTTC; cdr3_aa: CASTKGTGPYEQYF; v_call: TRBV28; j_call: TRBJ2-7; clone_size: many; d_call: TRBD1
cdr3_nt: TGTGCCAGCAGCCCGCCTGGTAATCAGCCCCAGCATTTT; cdr3_aa: CASSPPGNQPQHF; v_call: TRBV28; j_call: TRBJ1-5; clone_size: many; d_call: NA
cdr3_nt: TGTGCCAGCAGTCCCCCCGCAGGGGAATTTCAGCCCCAGCATTTT; cdr3_aa: CASSPPAGEFQPQHF; v_call: TRBV28; j_call: TRBJ1-5; clone_size: NA; d_call: NA
cdr3_nt: TGTGCCAGCAGCCCTACCGCTAGCGATAGGTGGTACTTC; cdr3_aa: CASSPTASDRWYF; v_call: TRBV7-3; j_call: TRBJ2-7; clone_size: few; d_call: NA
cdr3_nt: TGCGCCAGCAGCAGTCGGGACGGGCCCAGGTGGGCCTACGAGCAGTACTTC; cdr3_aa: CASSSRDGPRWAYEQYF; v_call: TRBV5-1; j_call: TRBJ2-7; clone_size: few; d_call: NA
cdr3_nt: TGTGCCAGCAGTTTGATACAGGGGGCCACGCCGTTAAAGTACCATCAGCCCCAGCATTTT; cdr3_aa: CASSLIQGATPLKYHQPQHF; v_call: TRBV28; j_call: TRBJ1-5; clone_size: NA; d_call: TRBD1